The present T cell receptor beta chain was sequenced within a study of blood T cell repertoires in COVID-19. On the study more broadly: Researchers got acute and convalescent COVID-19 samples from the United States, Italy and Spain. The analysed material was cDNA or gDNA that came from T cells, B-cell-depleted T cells, or PBMCs.

The CDR3 is 17 residues long. Profiling relied on immunoSEQ multiplex PCR, and the TCRdb table lists in-frame clones only, not all of them. Here the sample spans 180,000 or so clones, around 80% being singletons. This clone turned up a few times. The TCR sequence derives from a woman over 75 with active or convalescent COVID-19. The V call is TRBV21-1, the J call TRBJ2-2; TRBD1, the table's D call, was not compared with the DNA. TRBV21-1 is shown as a pseudogene. The sequenced sample was peripheral blood. The DNA of the CDR3 is TGTGCCAGCAGCAAATCTTCGAGGACAGGGGACACCGGGGAGCTGTTTTTT. The encoded protein is CASSKSSRTGDTGELFF.